This TCR beta chain was retrieved from a study of response to subunit inactivated influenza vaccine. Study results and caveats: It was the authors' suggestion that each seasonal influenza vaccination recruits few new T cells.

MiXCR was run by TCRdb on the RT-PCR reads, yielding one entry per CDR3 protein. The sample contains under 550,000 distinct CDR3 sequences, less than 10% of which appear only once. This clonotype was observed a few times. Its antigen is as yet unknown. The sequence was collected from a man aged 45 to 75 who received an inactivated influenza vaccine. This specimen was PBMCs from blood, taken 23 to 25 months after vaccination.

The CDR3 region has the DNA TGCGCCAGCAGCCGAAAAAATGTCGGGACAGGGTCCACAGATACGCAGTATTTT. It specifies CASSRKNVGTGSTDTQYF. The rearrangement links TRBV4-1 to TRBJ2-3; 9 nucleotides match TRBD1. J gave up 2 bases and V 4 bases, and 13 bases lay outside the gene matches. The germline gives CDR1 MGHRA, CDR2 YSYEKL. CDR3 length: 18 residues.